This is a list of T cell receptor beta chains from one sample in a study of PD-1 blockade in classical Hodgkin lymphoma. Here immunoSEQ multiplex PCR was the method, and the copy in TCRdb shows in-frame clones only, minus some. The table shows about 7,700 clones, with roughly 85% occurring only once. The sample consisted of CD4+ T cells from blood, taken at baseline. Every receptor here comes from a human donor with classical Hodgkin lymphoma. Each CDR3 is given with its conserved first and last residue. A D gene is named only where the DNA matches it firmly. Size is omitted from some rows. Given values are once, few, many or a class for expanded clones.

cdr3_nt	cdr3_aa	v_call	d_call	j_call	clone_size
TGTGCCAGCAGCGGGGGACTAGCGGGAGGGAACACAGATACGCAGTATTTT	CASSGGLAGGNTDTQYF	TRBV7-9	TRBD2	TRBJ2-3	NA
TGTGCCAGAAGCTTGGGGCGGGAGGGCCGTTCCAATGAGCAGTTCTTC	CARSLGREGRSNEQFF	TRBV5-3	TRBD2	TRBJ2-1	NA
TGCGCCAGCAGCTTGGGGCTGTCAACCTACGAGCAGTACTTC	CASSLGLSTYEQYF	TRBV5-1	NA	TRBJ2-7	once
TGTGCCAGCAGCTCCGACAGGGGGCCCTACAATGAGCAGTTCTTC	CASSSDRGPYNEQFF	TRBV7-2	TRBD1	TRBJ2-1	NA
TGTGCCAGCAGCTTGGCCCCGACAGGGAACACTGAAGCTTTCTTT	CASSLAPTGNTEAFF	TRBV5-6	NA	TRBJ1-1	NA
TGTGCCAGCAGTTCGCGGTATGGCTACACCTTC	CASSSRYGYTF	TRBV28	NA	TRBJ1-2	NA
TGTGCCAGCAGTTTATTTCAGGGGGCCTACGAGCAGTACTTC	CASSLFQGAYEQYF	TRBV27	TRBD1	TRBJ2-7	NA
TGTGCCAGCGGCACGGGACCGACGTACGAGCAGTACTTC	CASGTGPTYEQYF	TRBV6-5	NA	TRBJ2-7	NA
TGTGCCAGCAGCGGGGACAGGGGGCGCGTCGAGCAGTACTTC	CASSGDRGRVEQYF	TRBV9	TRBD1	TRBJ2-7	NA
TGTGCCAGCAGCCCCGGGAGGGTTGATGGCTACACCTTC	CASSPGRVDGYTF	TRBV4-2	NA	TRBJ1-2	NA
TGTGCCAGCTCACCACTGGGTCGGCCGACCGGGGAGCTGTTTTTT	CASSPLGRPTGELFF	TRBV18	NA	TRBJ2-2	NA
TGTGCCAGCAGCCAAACAGGGAGGAGGGAAGGGTTTAATTCACCCCTCCACTTT	CASSQTGRREGFNSPLHF	TRBV4-2	NA	TRBJ1-6	NA
TGTGCCAGCATCTCACACAGGCGAAACTATGGCTACACCTTC	CASISHRRNYGYTF	TRBV2	NA	TRBJ1-2	NA
TGTGCCAGTAGTAGAACAGGGGTTAGCAATCAGCCCCAGCATTTT	CASSRTGVSNQPQHF	TRBV19	TRBD1	TRBJ1-5	NA
TGCGCCAGCTCCCCCTCTGGCGGACAAGAGACCCAGTACTTC	CASSPSGGQETQYF	TRBV10-1	NA	TRBJ2-5	NA
TGCGCCAGCAGCTTGGTCCCGGGCGGGGAGACCCAGTACTTC	CASSLVPGGETQYF	TRBV5-1	NA	TRBJ2-5	NA
TGTGCCAGCAGTGAAGGCCGTATGAACACTGAAGCTTTCTTT	CASSEGRMNTEAFF	TRBV2	NA	TRBJ1-1	few
TGCGCCAGCAGCTTGGAACTGGCTGGAAACACCATATATTTT	CASSLELAGNTIYF	TRBV5-1	NA	TRBJ1-3	NA
TGTGCCAGCAGCACAAGTCAGGAGGACTATGGCTACACCTTC	CASSTSQEDYGYTF	TRBV5-4	NA	TRBJ1-2	once
TGTGCCAGCAGCCCCTACAGTGACTATGGCTACACCTTC	CASSPYSDYGYTF	TRBV14	NA	TRBJ1-2	NA
TGTGCCAATTCTCAGCGGGGTACCTACGAGCAGTACTTC	CANSQRGTYEQYF	TRBV2	TRBD2	TRBJ2-7	NA
TGTGCCAGTAGTATAGACGGTGTGGGCGGCTACACCTTC	CASSIDGVGGYTF	TRBV19	NA	TRBJ1-2	NA
TGTGCCAGCAGCTTAGGCATTAGCCTCACAGATACGCAGTATTTT	CASSLGISLTDTQYF	TRBV7-8	NA	TRBJ2-3	NA
TGTGCCAGCAGTGAAATGGCCCGAGAAAAACTGTTTTTT	CASSEMAREKLFF	TRBV2	NA	TRBJ1-4	once
TGCGCCAGCAGCTTTCCCCGACAGGAGGCTTACAATGAGCAGTTCTTC	CASSFPRQEAYNEQFF	TRBV5-1	NA	TRBJ2-1	once
TGTGCCAGCAGCTTCGACGGGACAGGGGCTAGGGAGCAGTACTTC	CASSFDGTGAREQYF	TRBV5-4	TRBD1	TRBJ2-7	NA
TGCGCCAGCAGTGGACATGGACAGGACTCCTCTGGAAACACCATATATTTT	CASSGHGQDSSGNTIYF	TRBV10-1	TRBD1	TRBJ1-3	NA
TGTGCCAGCAGTTTAGGTCTACTCACTGAAGCTTTCTTT	CASSLGLLTEAFF	TRBV6-5	NA	TRBJ1-1	NA
TGCGCCAGCAGTCCCGTTGGGTCGAATGAGCAGTTCTTC	CASSPVGSNEQFF	TRBV5-1	NA	TRBJ2-1	NA
TGTGCCAGCAGCTTGGGACTAGCGGGTAACACAGATACGCAGTATTTT	CASSLGLAGNTDTQYF	TRBV7-3	TRBD2	TRBJ2-3	NA
TGTGCCAGCAGCCCCTACGGGGATACGCAGTATTTT	CASSPYGDTQYF	TRBV7-8	NA	TRBJ2-3	few